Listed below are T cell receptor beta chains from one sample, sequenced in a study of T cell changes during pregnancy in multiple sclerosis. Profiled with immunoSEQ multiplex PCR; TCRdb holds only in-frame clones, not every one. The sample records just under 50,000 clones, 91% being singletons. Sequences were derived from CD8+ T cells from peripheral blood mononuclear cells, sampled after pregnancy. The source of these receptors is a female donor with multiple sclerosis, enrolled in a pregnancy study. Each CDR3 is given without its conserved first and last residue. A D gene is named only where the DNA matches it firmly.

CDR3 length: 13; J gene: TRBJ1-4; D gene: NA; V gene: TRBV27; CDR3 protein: ASSRAGATNEKLF
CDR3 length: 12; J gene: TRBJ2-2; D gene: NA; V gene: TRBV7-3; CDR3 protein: ASSFGGPTGELF
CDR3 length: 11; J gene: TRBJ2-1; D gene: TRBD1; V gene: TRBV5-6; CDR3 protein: ASSWGTGNEQF
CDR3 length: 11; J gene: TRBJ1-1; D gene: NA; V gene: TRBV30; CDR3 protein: AWSVTGETEAF
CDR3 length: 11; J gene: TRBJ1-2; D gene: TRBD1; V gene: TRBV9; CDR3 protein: ASSESGGDGYT
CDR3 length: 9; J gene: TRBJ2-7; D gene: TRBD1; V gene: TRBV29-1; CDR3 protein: SVRQGREQY
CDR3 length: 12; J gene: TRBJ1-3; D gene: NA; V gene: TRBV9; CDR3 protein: ASSPTGDGNTIY
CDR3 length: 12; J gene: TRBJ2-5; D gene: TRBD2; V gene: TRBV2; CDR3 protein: ASKLAGGGETQY
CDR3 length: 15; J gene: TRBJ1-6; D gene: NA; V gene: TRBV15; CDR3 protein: ATSRGAASSYNSPLH
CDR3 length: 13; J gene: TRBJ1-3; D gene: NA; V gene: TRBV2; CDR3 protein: ASTGGPSSGNTIY
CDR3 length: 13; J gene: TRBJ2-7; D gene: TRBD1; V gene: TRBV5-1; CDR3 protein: ASSFVDRGGDEQY
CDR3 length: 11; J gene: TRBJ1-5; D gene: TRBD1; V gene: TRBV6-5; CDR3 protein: ASSLQGNQPQH
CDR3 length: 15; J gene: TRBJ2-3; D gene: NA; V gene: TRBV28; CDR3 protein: ASRSVMWTNRLDTQY
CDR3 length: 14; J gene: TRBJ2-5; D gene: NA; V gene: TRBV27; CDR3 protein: ASSFRTTRGAETQY
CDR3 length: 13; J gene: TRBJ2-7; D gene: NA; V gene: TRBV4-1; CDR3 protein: ASSPSDLSVYEQY
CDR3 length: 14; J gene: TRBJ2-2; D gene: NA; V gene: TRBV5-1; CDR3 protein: ASSAPGVTNTGELF
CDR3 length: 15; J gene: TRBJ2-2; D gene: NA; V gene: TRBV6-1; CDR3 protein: ASSDQTAQANTGELF
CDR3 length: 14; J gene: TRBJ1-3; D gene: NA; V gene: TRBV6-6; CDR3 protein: ASSYLDTHSGNTIY
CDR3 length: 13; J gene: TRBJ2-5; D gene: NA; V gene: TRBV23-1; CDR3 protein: ASSQGVGCKETQY
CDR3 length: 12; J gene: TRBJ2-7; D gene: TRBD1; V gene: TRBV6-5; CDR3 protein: ASSYGDRSYEQY
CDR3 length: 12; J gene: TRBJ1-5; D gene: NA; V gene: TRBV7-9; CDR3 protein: ASSFDSLNQPQH
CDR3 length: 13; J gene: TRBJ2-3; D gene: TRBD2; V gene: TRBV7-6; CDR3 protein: ASSISGGGTDTQY
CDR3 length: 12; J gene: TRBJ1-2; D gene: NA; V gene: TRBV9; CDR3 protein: ASSVDRQFFGYT
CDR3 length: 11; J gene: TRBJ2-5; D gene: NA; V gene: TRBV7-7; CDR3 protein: ASSFDGGETQY
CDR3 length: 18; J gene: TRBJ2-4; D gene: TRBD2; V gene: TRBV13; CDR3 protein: ASSDTGTSGGGFGKNIQY
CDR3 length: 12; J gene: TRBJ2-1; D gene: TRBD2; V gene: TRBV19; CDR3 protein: ASSITSAYNEQF
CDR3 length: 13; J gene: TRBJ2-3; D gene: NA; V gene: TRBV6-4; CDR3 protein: ASSESPSEADTQY
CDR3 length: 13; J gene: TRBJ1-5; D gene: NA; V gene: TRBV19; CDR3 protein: ASRHPGRAMQPQH
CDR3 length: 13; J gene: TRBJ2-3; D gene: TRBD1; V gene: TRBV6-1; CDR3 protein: ASSEGTGEADTQY
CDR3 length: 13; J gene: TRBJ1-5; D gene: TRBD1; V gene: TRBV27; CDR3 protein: ASTRTGFGNQPQH
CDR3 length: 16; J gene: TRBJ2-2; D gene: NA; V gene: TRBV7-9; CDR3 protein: ASSSPPGSLINTGELF
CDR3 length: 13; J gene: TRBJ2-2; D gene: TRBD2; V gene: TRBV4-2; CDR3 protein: ASSPETSEYRELF
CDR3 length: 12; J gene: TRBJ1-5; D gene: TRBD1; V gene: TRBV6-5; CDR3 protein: ASSSTGGVEPQH
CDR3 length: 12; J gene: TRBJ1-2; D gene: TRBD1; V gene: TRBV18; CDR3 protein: ASSPGQAVEGYT
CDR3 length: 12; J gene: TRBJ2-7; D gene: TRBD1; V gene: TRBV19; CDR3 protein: ASSPGTVAYEQY
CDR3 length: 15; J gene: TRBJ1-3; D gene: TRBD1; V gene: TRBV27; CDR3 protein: ASSAGTGAFSGNTIY
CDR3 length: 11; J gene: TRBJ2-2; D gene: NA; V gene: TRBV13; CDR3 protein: ASSLGGTGELF
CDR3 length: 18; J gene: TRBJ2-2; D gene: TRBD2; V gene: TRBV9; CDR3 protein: ASSVSSSGWYYLNTGELF
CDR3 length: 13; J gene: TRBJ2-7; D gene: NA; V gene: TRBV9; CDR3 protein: ASSALPGFAYEQY
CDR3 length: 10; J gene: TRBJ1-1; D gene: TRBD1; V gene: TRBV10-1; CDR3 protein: ASSQGDTEAF
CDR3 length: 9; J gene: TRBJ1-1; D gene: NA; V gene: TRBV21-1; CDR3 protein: ASSKGLGAF
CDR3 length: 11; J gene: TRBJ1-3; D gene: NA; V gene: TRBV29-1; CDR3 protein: SVGGSSGNTIY
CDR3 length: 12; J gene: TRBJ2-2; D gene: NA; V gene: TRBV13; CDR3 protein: ASSLGQGTGELF
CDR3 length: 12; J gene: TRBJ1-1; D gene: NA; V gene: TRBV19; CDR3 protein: ASSPRTVNTEAF
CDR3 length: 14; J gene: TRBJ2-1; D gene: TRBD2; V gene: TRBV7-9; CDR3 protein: ASSLAASGGYNEQF
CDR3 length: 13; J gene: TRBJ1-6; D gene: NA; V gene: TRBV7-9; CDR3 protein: ASSLGAGADSPLH
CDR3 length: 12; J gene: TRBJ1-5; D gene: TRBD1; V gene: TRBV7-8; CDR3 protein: ASSLTGFVQPQH